Listed here is a single TCR beta chain. Its antigen is not known. CDR3 size: 12 residues. CDR1 and CDR2 (germline): SGHDT, YYEEEE. With 0 bases removed from V and 8 bases from J, the gap between germline ends came to 8 bases. The sample is drawn from a study of siplizumab effects on memory and regulatory T cells. Study-wide findings and caveats: Mapping to unstimulated subsets was achieved for only a minor fraction of alloreactive clones. Apparently key alloresponse contributors, naive T cells also seemed more diverse than memory cells.

The repertoire was sequenced with immunoSEQ multiplex PCR; TCRdb's copy has only in-frame clones and lacks some. The table lists roughly 92,000 clones, over 90% of them singletons. The chain employs TRBV5-6 and TRBJ1-2; D ambiguous. Source material: non-Treg CD4+ T cells sorted from blood. The sequence derives from a human donor in good health. The CDR3 loop reads CASSLVLQGYTF. CDR3 nucleotides: TGTGCCAGCAGCTTGGTCCTCCAAGGCTACACCTTC. The full variable domain, rest sourced from reference TRBV5-6 and TRBJ1-2, is DAGVTQSPTHLIKTRGQQVTLRCSPKSGHDTVSWYQQALGQGPQFIFQYYEEEERQRGNFPDRFSGHQFPNYSSELNVNALLLGDSALYLCASSLVLQGYTFGSGTRLTVV.